This TCR beta chain was recovered during a study of T cell clones after liver transplantation. Background on the study: TCRbeta sequencing after a pre-transplant mixed lymphocyte reaction identified graft-donor-reactive clones, later tracked in post-transplant blood. Timepoints were pre-transplant, pre-withdrawal, and after withdrawal was completed or failed. General study points: Donor-reactive sequences fell more than third party-reactive ones, suggesting partial deletion.

To note about this clone: The antigen remains undetermined.

TCRdb's table, derived via immunoSEQ multiplex PCR, lists solely in-frame clones and lacks some. This table holds tens of thousands of clones, 90% found once. The material sequenced was CD4+ T cells from blood, taken before liver transplant. The clonotype originates from a human donor who received a liver transplant.

The CDR3 loop is CASSLGRGLLNTEAFF. Here the CDR3 DNA reads TGTGCCAGCAGCTTAGGGCGGGGGCTTTTGAACACTGAAGCTTTCTTT. The chain has TRBV7-6 and TRBJ1-1, with a tentative D call TRBD1 (6 bases). Germline assignment: CDR1 SGHVS and CDR2 FNYEAQ. This CDR3 region has 16 residues. Trimming removed 1 base at V and 0 bases at J, with 12 bases between.